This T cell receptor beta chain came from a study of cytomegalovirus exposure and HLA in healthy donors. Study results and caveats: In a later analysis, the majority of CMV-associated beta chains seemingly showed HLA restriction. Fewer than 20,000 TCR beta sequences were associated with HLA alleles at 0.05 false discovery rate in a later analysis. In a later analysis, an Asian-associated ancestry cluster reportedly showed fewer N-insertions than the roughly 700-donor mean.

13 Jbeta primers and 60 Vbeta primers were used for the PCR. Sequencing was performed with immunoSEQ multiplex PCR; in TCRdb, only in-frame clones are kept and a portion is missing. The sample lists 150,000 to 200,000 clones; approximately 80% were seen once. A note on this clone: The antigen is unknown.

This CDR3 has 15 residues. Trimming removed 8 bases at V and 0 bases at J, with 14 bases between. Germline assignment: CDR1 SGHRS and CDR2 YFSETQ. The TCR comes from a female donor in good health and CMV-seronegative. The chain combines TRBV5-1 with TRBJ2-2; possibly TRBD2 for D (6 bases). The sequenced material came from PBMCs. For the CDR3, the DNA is TGCGCCAGTCAGGAGGGGCCCCCGAACACCGGGGAGCTGTTTTTT. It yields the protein CASQEGPPNTGELFF.